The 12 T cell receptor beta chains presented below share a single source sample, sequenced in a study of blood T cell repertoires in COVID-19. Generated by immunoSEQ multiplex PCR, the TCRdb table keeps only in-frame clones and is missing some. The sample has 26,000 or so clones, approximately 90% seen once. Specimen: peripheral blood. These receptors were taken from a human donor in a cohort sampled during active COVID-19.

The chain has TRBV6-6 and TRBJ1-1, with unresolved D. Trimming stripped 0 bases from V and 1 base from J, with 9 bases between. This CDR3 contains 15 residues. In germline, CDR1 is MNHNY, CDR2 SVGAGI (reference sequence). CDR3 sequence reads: CASSYSFSGNTEAFF. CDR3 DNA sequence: TGTGCCAGCAGTTACTCGTTTTCCGGGAACACTGAAGCTTTCTTT.

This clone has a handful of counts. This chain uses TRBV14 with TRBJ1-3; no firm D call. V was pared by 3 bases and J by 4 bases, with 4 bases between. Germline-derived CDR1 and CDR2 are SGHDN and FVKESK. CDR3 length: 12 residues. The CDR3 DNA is TGTGCCAGCAGCCAGGGCGGAAACACCATATATTTT. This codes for CASSQGGNTIYF.

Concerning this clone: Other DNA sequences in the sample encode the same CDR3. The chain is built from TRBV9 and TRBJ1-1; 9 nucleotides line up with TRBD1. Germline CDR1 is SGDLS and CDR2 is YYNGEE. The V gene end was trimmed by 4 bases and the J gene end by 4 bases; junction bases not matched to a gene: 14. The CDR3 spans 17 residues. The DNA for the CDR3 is TGTGCCAGCAGCACCGGACAGGGGCTTTCCGTCGGCACTGAAGCTTTCTTT. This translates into CASSTGQGLSVGTEAFF. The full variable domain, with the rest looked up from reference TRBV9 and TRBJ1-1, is DSGVTQTPKHLITATGQRVTLRCSPRSGDLSVYWYQQSLDQGLQFLIQYYNGEERAKGNILERFSAQQFPDLHSELNLSSLELGDSALYFCASSTGQGLSVGTEAFFGQGTRLTVV.

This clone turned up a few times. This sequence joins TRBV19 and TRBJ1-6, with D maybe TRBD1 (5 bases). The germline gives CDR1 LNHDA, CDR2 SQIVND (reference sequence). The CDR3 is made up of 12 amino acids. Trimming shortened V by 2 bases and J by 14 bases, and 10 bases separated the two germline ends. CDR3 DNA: TGTGCCAGTAGTATACTCGGGGGGGCCCTCCACTTT. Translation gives CASSILGGALHF.

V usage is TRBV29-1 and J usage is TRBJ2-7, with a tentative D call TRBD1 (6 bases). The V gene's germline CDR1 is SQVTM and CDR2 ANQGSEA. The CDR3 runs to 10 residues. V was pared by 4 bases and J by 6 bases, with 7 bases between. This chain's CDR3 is CSVAGAEQYF. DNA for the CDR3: TGCAGCGTTGCAGGGGCCGAGCAGTACTTC.

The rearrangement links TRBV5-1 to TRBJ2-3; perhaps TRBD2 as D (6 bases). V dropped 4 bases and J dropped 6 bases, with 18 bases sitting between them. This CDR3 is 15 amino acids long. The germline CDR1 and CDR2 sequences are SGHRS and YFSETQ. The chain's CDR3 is CASSALEPSGDTQYF. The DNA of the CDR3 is TGCGCCAGCAGCGCACTAGAACCCAGCGGGGATACGCAGTATTTT.

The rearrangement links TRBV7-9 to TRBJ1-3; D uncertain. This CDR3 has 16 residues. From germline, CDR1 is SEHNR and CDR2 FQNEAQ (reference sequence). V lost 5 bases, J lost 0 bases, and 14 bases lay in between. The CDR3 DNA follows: TGTGCCAGCAGCCCTCAGAACCGGGGCTCTGGAAACACCATATATTTT. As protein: CASSPQNRGSGNTIYF.

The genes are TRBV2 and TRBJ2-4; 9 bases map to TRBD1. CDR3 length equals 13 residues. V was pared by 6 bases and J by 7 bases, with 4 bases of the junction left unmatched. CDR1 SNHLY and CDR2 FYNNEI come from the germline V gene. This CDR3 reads CASRRDRVNIQYF. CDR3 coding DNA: TGTGCCAGCAGGAGGGACAGGGTCAACATTCAGTACTTC.

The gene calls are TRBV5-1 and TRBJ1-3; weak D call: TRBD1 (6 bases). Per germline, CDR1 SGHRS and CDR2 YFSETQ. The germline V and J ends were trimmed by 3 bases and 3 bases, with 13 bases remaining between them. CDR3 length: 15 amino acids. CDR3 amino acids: CASSSEQGFGNTIYF. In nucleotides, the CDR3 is TGCGCCAGCAGCTCGGAACAGGGATTTGGAAACACCATATATTTT.

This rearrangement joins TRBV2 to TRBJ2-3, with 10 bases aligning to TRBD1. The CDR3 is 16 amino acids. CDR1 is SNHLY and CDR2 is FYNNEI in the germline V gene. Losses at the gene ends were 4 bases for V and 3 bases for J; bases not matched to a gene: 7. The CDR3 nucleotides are TGTGCCAGCAGTGGAAAGACAGGGGGCAGGACAGATACGCAGTATTTT. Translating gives CASSGKTGGRTDTQYF.

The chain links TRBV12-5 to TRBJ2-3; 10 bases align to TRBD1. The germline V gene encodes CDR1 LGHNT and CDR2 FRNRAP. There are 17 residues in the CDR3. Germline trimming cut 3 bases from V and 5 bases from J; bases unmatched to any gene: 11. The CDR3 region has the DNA TGTGCTAGTGGTTTACCACCGGGACAGGGGTCGGTAGATACGCAGTATTTT. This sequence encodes CASGLPPGQGSVDTQYF.

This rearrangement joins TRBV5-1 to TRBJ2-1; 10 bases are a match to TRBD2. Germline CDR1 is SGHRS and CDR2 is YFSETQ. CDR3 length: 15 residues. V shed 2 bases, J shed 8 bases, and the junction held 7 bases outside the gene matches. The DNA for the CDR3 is TGCGCCAGCAGCTTTACTAGCGGGACGGCGGATGAGCAGTTCTTC. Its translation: CASSFTSGTADEQFF.